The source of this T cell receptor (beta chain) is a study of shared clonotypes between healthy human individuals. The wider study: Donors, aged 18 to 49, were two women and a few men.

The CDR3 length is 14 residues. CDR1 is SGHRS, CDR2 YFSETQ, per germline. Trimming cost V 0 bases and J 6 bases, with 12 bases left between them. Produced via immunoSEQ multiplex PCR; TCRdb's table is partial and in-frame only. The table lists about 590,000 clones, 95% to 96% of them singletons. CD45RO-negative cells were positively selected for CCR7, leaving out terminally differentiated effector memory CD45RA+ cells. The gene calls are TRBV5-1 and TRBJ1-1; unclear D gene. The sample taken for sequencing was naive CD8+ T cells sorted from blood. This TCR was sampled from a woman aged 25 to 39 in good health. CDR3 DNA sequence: TGCGCCAGCAGCTTGGCCGCACCCCTGCCTGAAGCTTTCTTT. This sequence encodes CASSLAAPLPEAFF.